Below are 18 T cell receptor beta chains sequenced from a single sample in a study of blood T cell repertoires in COVID-19. Data came from immunoSEQ multiplex PCR; TCRdb stores just in-frame clones and leaves some out. Of about 250,000 clones listed, about four fifths are singletons. Input material: peripheral blood. Every receptor here comes from a man older than 75 with acute or convalescent COVID-19.

This clone was detected a few times. The V and J genes are TRBV7-9 and TRBJ2-1; D not resolved. This CDR3 has 14 amino acids. The germline CDR1 and CDR2 sequences are SEHNR and FQNEAQ (reference sequence). The V end was cut by 1 base, the J end by 2 bases, with 6 bases between. In nucleotides, the CDR3 is TGTGCCAGCAGCTTAGACTCTCCCTACAATGAGCAGTTCTTC. This encodes CASSLDSPYNEQFF.

This clone turned up a few times. The CDR3 DNA reads TGCGCCAGCAGTGAGTCGACTAGCACAAATGAGCAGTTCTTC. Translated: CASSESTSTNEQFF. V usage is TRBV10-1 and J usage is TRBJ2-1; the match to TRBD2 covers 7 bases. Germline trimming cut 0 bases from V and 7 bases from J; bases unmatched to any gene: 3. The germline V gene encodes CDR1 WNHNN and CDR2 SYGVQD (reference sequence). CDR3 size: 14 residues.

The V and J genes are TRBV6-2 or TRBV6-3 and TRBJ2-2; 8 bases are shared with TRBD2. Germline V lookup: CDR1 MNHEY, CDR2 SVGEGT. J lost 7 bases, V lost 6 bases, and 7 bases had no gene match. The CDR3 is made up of 14 amino acids. This CDR3 reads CASSNSGAGGELFF. CDR3 DNA: TGTGCCAGCAGCAATAGCGGGGCGGGCGGGGAGCTGTTTTTT.

V gene TRBV4-1 combines with J gene TRBJ2-3; 9 bases match TRBD2. The germline V gene has CDR1 MGHRA and CDR2 YSYEKL. CDR3 size: 17 residues. The V segment lost 0 bases and the J segment 1 base; nucleotides outside the gene matches: 5. Here the CDR3 DNA reads TGCGCCAGCAGCCAAGATGTATTAGCGGGAGGCACAGATACGCAGTATTTT. This gives the protein CASSQDVLAGGTDTQYF.

V is TRBV3-1 (or the pseudogene TRBV3-2) and J is TRBJ2-2; TRBD1 might be the D (5 bases). Deletions cut 4 bases from V and 4 bases from J, with 13 bases between. This CDR3 spans 15 amino acids. CDR1 is LGHDT, CDR2 YNNKEL, per germline (reference sequence). This chain's CDR3 is CASSRYRRSTGELFF. CDR3 sequence (DNA): TGTGCCAGCAGCCGTTACAGGCGATCCACCGGGGAGCTGTTTTTT.

This chain connects TRBV12-3 or TRBV12-4 to TRBJ2-5, with D possibly being TRBD1 (6 bases). The ends were cut back, 5 bases at V and 5 bases at J, with 12 bases in the middle. This CDR3 is built from 13 residues. The CDR3 coding sequence is TGTGCCAGCAGTCGAGGGGGTCAGGAGACCCAGTACTTC. This gives the protein CASSRGGQETQYF.

This clone was seen only a few times. The genes are TRBV11-2 and TRBJ2-1, with 12 bases matching TRBD2. The germline gives CDR1 SGHAT, CDR2 FQNNGV. Trimming at V came to 4 bases and at J to 5 bases, leaving 12 bases not matched to a gene. The CDR3 runs to 18 residues. This CDR3 is CASSSRGYGLAGNNEQFF. The CDR3, as DNA: TGTGCCAGCAGCTCACGAGGTTATGGACTAGCGGGGAACAATGAGCAGTTCTTC.

In nucleotides, the CDR3 is TGCGCCAGCTACCCGGGACAGAGCACAGATACGCAGTATTTT. Translation: CASYPGQSTDTQYF. The chain uses TRBV5-1 and TRBJ2-3; TRBD1 matches 7 bases. Unmatched junction bases numbered 5, after V lost 7 bases and J lost 0 bases. Germline V CDR1 and CDR2: SGHRS, YFSETQ. The CDR3 totals 14 residues. Full variable domain (rest looked up from reference TRBV5-1 and TRBJ2-3): KAGVTQTPRYLIKTRGQQVTLSCSPISGHRSVSWYQQTPGQGLQFLFEYFSETQRNKGNFPGRFSGRQFSNSRSEMNVSTLELGDSALYLCASYPGQSTDTQYFGPGTRLTVL.

The gene calls are TRBV18 and TRBJ2-5; D remains ambiguous. V was cut by 0 bases and J by 4 bases, with 12 bases left in between. Germline V gene sequence: CDR1 KGHSH, CDR2 LQKENI. The CDR3 spans 15 residues. Here the CDR3 DNA reads TGTGCCAGCTCACCACCGTCGCTTCAGCGAGAGACCCAGTACTTC. Translating gives CASSPPSLQRETQYF.

The chain couples TRBV11-2 to TRBJ1-4, with D tentatively TRBD1 (6 bases). V was cut by 4 bases and J by 0 bases, with 12 bases left in between. The V gene's germline CDR1 is SGHAT and CDR2 FQNNGV. The CDR3 runs to 16 residues. Here the CDR3 reads CASSSRGQTTNEKLFF. The CDR3 region has the DNA TGTGCCAGCAGCTCCCGGGGACAAACAACTAATGAAAAACTGTTTTTT.

A single count supports this clone. V is TRBV29-1 and J is TRBJ1-1; 8 bases map to TRBD1. In germline, CDR1 is SQVTM, CDR2 ANQGSEA. The CDR3 consists of 14 residues. After removal of 4 bases from V and 4 bases from J, the junction contained 8 bases not matched to a gene. The CDR3 loop reads CSVGTGRPITEAFF. The CDR3, as DNA: TGCAGCGTTGGGACAGGGCGACCCATCACTGAAGCTTTCTTT.

V is TRBV29-1 and J is TRBJ2-1; maybe TRBD1 (6 bases). The CDR3 spans 14 residues. V was clipped by 7 bases and J by 0 bases, with 13 bases between them. Looked up from germline, CDR1 is SQVTM and CDR2 is ANQGSEA. CDR3: CSGGQRSSYNEQFF. The CDR3 bases are TGCAGCGGAGGACAGAGAAGCTCCTACAATGAGCAGTTCTTC.

In its sample, this clone was seen once. The chain couples TRBV6-4 to TRBJ2-3; tentative D call: TRBD2 (5 bases). The CDR3 extends over 13 amino acids. V was shortened by 4 bases and J by 6 bases, with 11 bases between the two germline ends. The germline V gene has CDR1 MRHNA and CDR2 SNTAGT. The CDR3 nucleotides read TGTGCCAGCAGTGTCAGGACTGGGGATACGCAGTATTTT. Translation: CASSVRTGDTQYF.

The CDR3 coding sequence is TGCGCCAGCAGTCCCAGTGGACAGGGCTACCAAGATACGCAGTATTTT. It translates to CASSPSGQGYQDTQYF. The V and J genes are TRBV23-1 and TRBJ2-3; 8 bases map to TRBD1. TRBV23-1 is placed among ORFs of uncertain function. Losses at the gene ends were 4 bases for V and 5 bases for J; bases not matched to a gene: 11. The CDR3 loop spans 16 amino acids.

The chain joins TRBV11-2 to TRBJ1-1; 7 positions agree with TRBD1. This CDR3 region has 15 residues. V was pared by 6 bases and J by 1 base, with 8 bases of the junction left unmatched. Germline V gives CDR1 SGHAT, CDR2 FQNNGV. The CDR3 nucleotides are TGTGCCAGCAGTCGTATTGGGACAGAGAACACTGAAGCTTTCTTT. It codes for CASSRIGTENTEAFF.

This chain links TRBV7-3 with TRBJ2-2, with D maybe TRBD2 (6 bases). Germline loops: CDR1 SGHTA, CDR2 FQGTGA. The CDR3 is 12 amino acids. The V and J ends lost 10 bases and 7 bases respectively, with 13 bases between them. The CDR3 nucleotides read TGTGCCACCAGACTAGATCGCGGGGAGCTGTTTTTT. It encodes CATRLDRGELFF.

The chain uses TRBV28 and TRBJ2-7; 7 nucleotides line up with TRBD2. The CDR3 consists of 15 residues. Losses at the gene ends were 6 bases for V and 3 bases for J; bases not matched to a gene: 11. CDR1 MDHEN and CDR2 SYDVKM come from the germline V gene. CDR3 sequence: CASSPARDYLYEQYF. The CDR3 bases are TGTGCCAGCAGCCCGGCCCGGGACTACCTCTACGAGCAGTACTTC.

About this clone itself: Other DNA sequences in this specimen translate into the identical CDR3. The DNA of the CDR3 is TGTGCCAGCAGCCGCGGGAGCTCCTACAATGAGCAGTTCTTC. Its translation is CASSRGSSYNEQFF. The V call is TRBV2, the J call TRBJ2-1; 7 bases line up with TRBD2. Unmatched junction bases numbered 2, after V lost 6 bases and J lost 0 bases. The CDR3 has 14 amino acids. From germline, CDR1 is SNHLY and CDR2 FYNNEI. Full variable domain (missing parts from reference TRBV2 and TRBJ2-1): EPEVTQTPSHQVTQMGQEVILRCVPISNHLYFYWYRQILGQKVEFLVSFYNNEISEKSEIFDDQFSVERPDGSNFTLKIRSTKLEDSAMYFCASSRGSSYNEQFFGPGTRLTVL.